Presented here are 9 T cell receptor beta chains from one specimen sequenced in a study of blood T cells in healthy people across ages. A second PCR of roughly 7 to 11 cycles used a sample-barcoded 5' primer and a J-beta primer mix. A single record per CDR3 protein comes from TCRdb applying MiXCR to the 5' RACE reads. The sample holds 630,000 or so distinct CDR3 sequences; about 30% are singletons and the top ten take 15% to 18%. Source material: blood. These TCRs come from a woman older than 75 in good health.

Notes on this clonotype: This sequence may be a read error, since a much larger clone differs from it by one base. Here the CDR3 DNA reads TGTGCCAGCAGTTGGACAGGGCCGGGTGAGCAGTTCTTC. This gives the protein CASSWTGPGEQFF. This chain connects TRBV27 to TRBJ2-1; 8 positions match TRBD1. This CDR3 spans 13 amino acids. The V segment lost 4 bases and the J segment 9 bases; nucleotides outside the gene matches: 5. Germline CDR1 is MNHEY and CDR2 is SMNVEV (reference sequence).

This clonotype showed up many times. The rearrangement links TRBV5-1 to TRBJ2-3; the match to TRBD2 covers 8 bases. J lost 1 base, V lost 0 bases, and 4 bases had no gene match. Germline CDR1 SGHRS, CDR2 YFSETQ. CDR3 length equals 16 residues. This CDR3 is CASSLDGAGGTDTQYF. Written as DNA, the CDR3 is TGCGCCAGCAGCTTGGATGGAGCGGGGGGCACAGATACGCAGTATTTT.

The CDR3 bases are TGCGCCAGCAGTCAATTGGGCCCTTCCGGACAACCCCAGCATTTT. Translated: CASSQLGPSGQPQHF. The chain links TRBV23-1 to TRBJ1-5; possible D gene TRBD1, 5 bases. TRBV23-1 is given ORF status, its function remaining uncertain. The CDR3 runs 15 residues. Trimming removed 1 base at V and 10 bases at J, with 17 bases between.

The table lists this clonotype with many counts. V usage is TRBV10-2 and J usage is TRBJ2-1; D is ambiguous. V was cut by 0 bases and J by 6 bases, with 6 bases left in between. The CDR3 runs 13 residues. Germline V gene lookup returns CDR1 WSHSY and CDR2 SAAADI. The CDR3 DNA sequence: TGCGCCAGCAGTGAGTCATACCGCAATGAGCAGTTCTTC. This gives the protein CASSESYRNEQFF.

In its sample, this clonotype was seen many times. Given a much more abundant clone one base away, this may be a read error. This rearrangement joins TRBV9 to TRBJ2-2, with TRBD2 identical over 7 bases. The CDR3 totals 16 residues. Germline V gives CDR1 SGDLS, CDR2 YYNGEE. CDR3 in amino acids: CASSVGTGPGSGERFF. Here the CDR3 DNA reads TGTGCCAGCAGCGTAGGAACGGGCCCAGGAAGCGGGGAGCGGTTTTTT.

Of note for this clonotype: A much larger clone lies a single base off, so this may be a read error. The chain uses TRBV5-5 and TRBJ2-4, with TRBD1 matching 9 bases. CDR3 size: 14 residues. Trimming took 3 bases from V and 9 from J; bases not matched to a gene: 7. Germline lookup yields CDR1 SGHKS and CDR2 YYEKEE (reference sequence). In DNA, the CDR3 is TGTGCCAGCAGCTGCTGGACAGGGGATAGCATTCAGTACTTC. Protein: CASSCWTGDSIQYF.

At least ten counts were recorded for this clonotype. CDR3 in amino acids: CASSQSGQVYEQYF. The CDR3 coding sequence is TGTGCCAGCAGCCAATCCGGACAGGTCTACGAGCAGTACTTC. This chain joins TRBV6-6 and TRBJ2-7; 7 positions match TRBD1. The CDR3 is 14 amino acids. Trimming removed 6 bases from V and 3 bases from J; junction bases left unmatched: 8. The germline V gene encodes CDR1 MNHNY and CDR2 SVGAGI (reference sequence).

A single count supports this clonotype. This rearrangement joins TRBV13 to TRBJ2-1; the D is unclear. There are 12 residues in the CDR3. Germline CDR1 PRHDT, CDR2 FYEKMQ (reference sequence). Trimming shortened V by 5 bases and J by 9 bases, and 11 bases separated the two germline ends. CDR3: CASSPRYGEQFF. The CDR3 DNA is TGTGCCAGCAGCCCCCGTTACGGTGAGCAGTTCTTC.

With respect to this clonotype: Being one base from a much bigger clone, this may be a read error. The genes are TRBV29-1 and TRBJ2-7; 10 bases match TRBD1. CDR3 size: 13 residues. Per germline, CDR1 SQVTM and CDR2 ANQGSEA. V lost 8 bases, J lost 3 bases, and 7 bases stayed unmatched. CDR3 nucleotides: TGCAGCAGGGGGGACAGGGGACTCTACGAGCAGTACTTC. Protein product: CSRGDRGLYEQYF.